The 8 T cell receptor beta chains reported below all come from one sample, sequenced in a study of shared clonotypes between healthy human individuals. The repertoire was sequenced with immunoSEQ multiplex PCR; TCRdb's copy has only in-frame clones and lacks some. The sample includes 2 million to 2.5 million clones, 95% of them seen just once. Sequenced material: naive CD4+ T cells sorted from blood. The subset is: CD45RA+ positively selected. Every receptor here comes from a man aged 18 to 35 in good health.

The V and J genes are TRBV10-3 and TRBJ1-3; D gene unclear. Germline V gives CDR1 ENHRY, CDR2 SYGVKD. This CDR3 comprises 17 residues. Trimming removed 6 bases at V and 0 bases at J, with 18 bases between. The CDR3 DNA sequence: TGTGCCATCAGAGAAACCCGCCCGGGCGTCTCTGGAAACACCATATATTTT. Its protein is CAIRETRPGVSGNTIYF.

The V call is TRBV30, the J call TRBJ2-2; D uncertain. The germline gives CDR1 GTSNPN, CDR2 SVGIG (reference sequence). Between the trimmed V and J ends, which lost 3 bases and 5 bases, there was a span of 13 bases. This CDR3 is 14 amino acids long. CDR3: CAWSANSGTGELFF. In DNA, the CDR3 is TGTGCCTGGAGCGCTAATTCCGGAACCGGGGAGCTGTTTTTT.

CDR3 DNA sequence: TGCGCCAGCAGTCAGGACAGTCGGGGCTATGGCTACACCTTC. It codes for CASSQDSRGYGYTF. This chain connects TRBV5-1 to TRBJ1-2; possible D gene TRBD1, 6 bases. The length of the CDR3 is 14 residues. Germline values: CDR1 SGHRS, CDR2 YFSETQ. Trimming left V 5 bases short and J 4 bases short, with 15 bases between.

This clone appeared a single time. The gene calls are TRBV1 and TRBJ2-7; TRBD1 reflects the table's D call only, with no check against the DNA. TRBV1 is a pseudogene segment. The CDR3 runs 12 residues. CDR3 residues: CTSSQTSYEQYF. CDR3 nucleotide sequence: TGCACCAGCAGCCAAACAAGCTACGAGCAGTACTTC.

In the case of this clone: The same CDR3 can be traced to other DNA sequences in this sample. This chain joins TRBV18 and TRBJ2-1; TRBD2 aligns across 9 bases. Germline CDR1 reads KGHSH; CDR2 reads LQKENI. After removal of 1 base from V and 0 bases from J, the junction contained 10 bases not matched to a gene. The CDR3 extends over 19 amino acids. The DNA for the CDR3 is TGTGCCAGCTCACCACTTCCAACTAGCGGGTCCTCCTCCTACAATGAGCAGTTCTTC. It encodes CASSPLPTSGSSSYNEQFF.

The chain is built from TRBV4-1 and TRBJ2-3; the D is unclear. Germline V gene sequence: CDR1 MGHRA, CDR2 YSYEKL. V was cut by 7 bases and J by 2 bases, with 13 bases left in between. The CDR3 is made up of 14 amino acids. CDR3 amino acids: CASTGAVNTDTQYF. CDR3 coding DNA: TGCGCCAGCACCGGCGCGGTCAACACAGATACGCAGTATTTT.

The chain recombines TRBV10-3 with TRBJ1-6, with unresolved D. Germline CDR1 is ENHRY and CDR2 is SYGVKD. V lost 4 bases to trimming and J lost 4 bases, with 8 bases between them. The CDR3 has 14 amino acids. DNA for the CDR3: TGTGCCATCAGTGCGGGCGGGTATAATTCACCCCTCCACTTT. Its translation is CAISAGGYNSPLHF.

The chain combines TRBV5-6 with TRBJ1-1; a weak D match, TRBD1 (5 bases). This CDR3 is 14 amino acids long. CDR1 is SGHDT, CDR2 YYEEEE, per germline. Trimming cost V 6 bases and J 3 bases, with 15 bases left between them. The CDR3 spells CASNQGFGDTEAFF. The CDR3 DNA follows: TGTGCCAGCAATCAGGGATTCGGAGACACTGAAGCTTTCTTT.